Shown below are 6 T cell receptor beta chains from a single sample sequenced in a study of cytomegalovirus exposure and HLA in healthy donors. 13 Jbeta primers and 60 Vbeta primers were used for the PCR. Sequencing was performed with immunoSEQ multiplex PCR; in TCRdb, only in-frame clones are kept and a portion is missing. This sample has approximately 140,000 clones; roughly four fifths occur once, and the top ten carry under 3%. Specimen: PBMCs. The source is a boy under 10 years old in good health and CMV-seronegative.

The chain combines TRBV5-6 with TRBJ2-1; the D gene is possibly TRBD2 (5 bases). CDR1 is SGHDT, CDR2 YYEEEE, per germline. Deletions cut 3 bases from V and 6 bases from J, with 13 bases between. The CDR3 contains 14 residues. CDR3 residues: CASSSWQLVNEQFF. CDR3 nucleotides: TGTGCCAGCAGCTCCTGGCAACTAGTCAATGAGCAGTTCTTC.

This chain connects TRBV29-1 to TRBJ1-2; D might be TRBD1 (5 bases). V was clipped by 0 bases and J by 4 bases, with 12 bases between them. The CDR3 is 14 residues long. Germline loops: CDR1 SQVTM, CDR2 ANQGSEA. CDR3 protein: CSVEDEGEPYGYTF. The CDR3 nucleotides read TGCAGCGTTGAAGACGAAGGGGAACCCTATGGCTACACCTTC.

The gene calls are TRBV29-1 and TRBJ2-5; 10 bases are a match to TRBD2. Trimming at V came to 3 bases and at J to 6 bases, leaving 10 bases not matched to a gene. The CDR3 runs 15 residues. Germline assignment: CDR1 SQVTM and CDR2 ANQGSEA. The CDR3 region has the DNA TGCAGCGTTGACGGGCCAGCGGGAGGGCGGCAGACCCAGTACTTC. This codes for CSVDGPAGGRQTQYF.

The rearrangement joins TRBV5-6 to TRBJ1-2; D not certain. The CDR3 is 14 amino acids. The germline gives CDR1 SGHDT, CDR2 YYEEEE. V lost 4 bases and J lost 2, with 12 bases in between. As DNA, the CDR3 is TGTGCCAGCAGCCTTGGGGAGGCGAACTATGGCTACACCTTC. Protein: CASSLGEANYGYTF.

The CDR3 nucleotides read TGCGCCAGCAGCCAAGCGGGTCGTGGGACTAGCGGGGACACAGATACGCAGTATTTT. Its translation: CASSQAGRGTSGDTDTQYF. The chain employs TRBV4-1 and TRBJ2-3; 13 nucleotides match TRBD2. J was trimmed by 2 bases and V by 1 base; bases with no gene match: 9. Germline V CDR1 and CDR2: MGHRA, YSYEKL. The CDR3 covers 19 residues.

The chain has TRBV2 and TRBJ2-5; 7 bases agree with TRBD2. The J segment lost 5 bases and the V segment lost 4 bases, leaving 10 bases of the junction unmatched. In germline, CDR1 is SNHLY, CDR2 FYNNEI. The CDR3 has 15 residues. The CDR3 here is CASSGGGTIRETQYF. The CDR3 DNA is TGTGCCAGCAGTGGTGGAGGGACTATTCGGGAGACCCAGTACTTC.